The source of this TCR beta chain is a study of CD8+CD57+ T cells in acquired aplastic anemia. This clonotype was counted a few times. Whoever was chosen for sequencing had shown CD8+CD57+ cell expansion by flow cytometry. At the time of blood sampling, patients had not yet received any therapy. Germline CDR1 SEHNR, CDR2 FQNEAQ (reference sequence). The CDR3 has 13 amino acids. With 5 bases removed from V and 4 bases from J, the gap between germline ends came to 11 bases. Researchers used genomic DNA as the template to profile TCR beta VDJ and CDR3. TCRdb re-derived calls from the reads in MiXCR, one entry per CDR3 protein. The data hold approximately 95,000 distinct CDR3 sequences, with about 63% observed a single time.

The chain carries TRBV7-9 and TRBJ1-2; D remains unclear. The clonotype originates from a human donor with aplastic anemia. Sequenced input: sorted CD4+, CD8+, or CD8+CD57+ T cells (not recorded which) from PBMCs. The CDR3 DNA follows: TGTGCCAGCAGCCTAGGCCTCTTCTATGGCTACACCTTC. Protein sequence: CASSLGLFYGYTF.